This T cell receptor beta chain was sequenced in a study of T cells after yellow fever vaccination. Overall study findings and caveats: Clones that expanded after primary vaccination mostly reappeared after the booster (approximately 96% CD4, 80% to 90% CD8). Weaker, the secondary response had a peak occurring faster, on day 5 versus 15. A small proportion of clonotypes was detected in both the CD4 and CD8 compartments.

A word on this clonotype: The antigen is unknown.

In making TCR cDNA, 5'RACE template switching added a universal primer site and UMIs to it. Via MiXCR, TCRdb re-called the 5' RACE reads, giving one row per CDR3 protein. The data hold fewer than 650,000 distinct CDR3 sequences, with just over 20% observed a single time. Sequences were derived from PBMCs, sampled roughly 20 days after the first yellow fever vaccination. This receptor was obtained from a man between 18 and 29 years old who received the YFV17D yellow fever vaccine.

The CDR3 nucleotides are TGTGCCAGCAGCCCCAAGGAGGGGGCTTTGCAAGAGACCCAGTACTTC. As protein: CASSPKEGALQETQYF. The V call is TRBV28, the J call TRBJ2-5, with D tentatively TRBD1 (7 bases). The CDR3 covers 16 residues. Germline V gene sequence: CDR1 MDHEN, CDR2 SYDVKM. V lost 6 bases and J 2 bases, leaving 19 bases between the germline ends.